Below are 6 T cell receptor beta chains sequenced from a single sample in a study of patients and donors after allogeneic stem cell transplantation. TCRdb recomputed calls from the RT-PCR reads with MiXCR, one row per CDR3 protein. Altogether 190,000 or so distinct CDR3 sequences are present, over 30% being singletons, with the ten largest covering roughly 10%. Input material: blood, either unsorted or a sorted T cell fraction (not recorded which). All receptors come from a human donor who was either an allogeneic HSCT recipient or a stem cell or donor lymphocyte infusion donor (not recorded which). It is not recorded whose cells these are; they may come from a transplant donor.

This clonotype was counted between two and nine times. The chain carries TRBV29-1 and TRBJ1-1; 7 positions match TRBD1. The CDR3 extends over 12 amino acids. The ends lost 8 bases at V and 5 bases at J; junction bases unmatched: 8. CDR1 and CDR2 (germline): SQVTM, ANQGSEA. CDR3 in DNA: TGCAGCTCCCGACAGGGAGGGACTGAAGCTTTCTTT. It encodes CSSRQGGTEAFF.

The chain employs TRBV29-1 and TRBJ1-2; TRBD1 agrees at 9 bases. This CDR3 region has 12 residues. Germline V gene data show CDR1 as SQVTM and CDR2 as ANQGSEA. J gave up 5 bases and V 7 bases, and 5 bases lay outside the gene matches. CDR3 protein: CSASTGGYGYTF. CDR3 in DNA: TGCAGCGCTTCGACAGGGGGGTATGGCTACACCTTC.

This clonotype came up a few times. J is TRBJ1-2 and V is TRBV9, with 7 positions matching TRBD1. Germline-derived CDR1 and CDR2 are SGDLS and YYNGEE. The length of the CDR3 is 16 residues. V gave up 4 bases and J gave up 7 bases; unmatched junction bases: 16. CDR3 sequence: CASSQGGGNKPSGYTF. The CDR3 DNA reads as TGTGCCAGCAGCCAAGGAGGGGGCAACAAACCGTCTGGCTACACCTTC.

J is TRBJ1-6 and V is TRBV7-2, with D maybe TRBD1 (5 bases). Germline V CDR1 and CDR2: SGHTA, FQGNSA. V was shortened by 0 bases and J by 6 bases, with 12 bases between the two germline ends. The CDR3 runs to 16 residues. CDR3 DNA: TGTGCCAGCAGCTTAGCCTCTCGACAGTTTAATTCACCCCTCCACTTT. Its protein is CASSLASRQFNSPLHF.

This clonotype was seen only a few times. The V and J genes are TRBV12-3 or TRBV12-4 and TRBJ2-7, with D perhaps given as TRBD1 or TRBD2 (6 bases each). The CDR3 covers 15 residues. Trimming stripped 6 bases from V and 4 bases from J, with 19 bases between. The CDR3 DNA reads TGTGCCAGCAGCCGCAGACCCTGGGGGGCTTACGAGCAGTACTTC. This codes for CASSRRPWGAYEQYF.

The genes are TRBV3-1 and TRBJ1-2, with D possibly matching TRBD1 (5 bases). The CDR3 is 17 amino acids. CDR1 LGHDT and CDR2 YNNKEL come from the germline V gene (reference sequence). The ends were cut back, 0 bases at V and 2 bases at J, with 16 bases in the middle. The CDR3 DNA follows: TGTGCCAGCAGCCAAGATCTTACGAGGGGCCTAAACTATGGCTACACCTTC. This sequence encodes CASSQDLTRGLNYGYTF.